This TCR beta chain was documented in a study of OX40 agonist ivuxolimab in advanced cancers. The CDR3 contains 11 residues. Germline-derived CDR1 and CDR2 are SQVTM and ANQGSEA. V was clipped by 7 bases and J by 1 base, with 5 bases between them. Only in-frame clones appear in the TCRdb table, and some are missing; sequencing was by immunoSEQ multiplex PCR. The top ten hold approximately 2.9% of the sample, which has about 93,000 clones, 94% seen once. The chain combines TRBV29-1 with TRBJ2-1; D unresolved. The sequence derives from an adult with an advanced solid tumor such as melanoma, head and neck, liver or kidney cancer. The sequencing here drew on CD4+ or CD8+ T cells sorted from blood, taken in a trial of the OX40 agonist ivuxolimab. CDR3 in DNA: TGCAGCGCTACATCCTACAATGAGCAGTTCTTC. The encoded protein is CSATSYNEQFF.